The 26 T cell receptor beta chains in this list originate from one sample, sequenced in a study of T cell changes during pregnancy in multiple sclerosis. Method: immunoSEQ multiplex PCR; TCRdb's copy keeps in-frame clones and lacks some. This sample has around 29,000 clones; 80% to 90% occur once, and the top ten carry about 3.3%. The sample here was CD4+ T cells from peripheral blood mononuclear cells, taken in the first trimester of pregnancy. These receptors were collected from a female donor in good health, enrolled as a control in a pregnancy study.

V usage is TRBV5-4 and J usage is TRBJ1-5; 10 bases map to TRBD1. V trimming: 3 bases; J trimming: 0 bases; junction bases outside the gene matches: 12. The CDR3 length is 19 residues. The germline V gene has CDR1 SGHNT and CDR2 YYREEE (reference sequence). CDR3 loop: CASSSPPGQGPNSNQPQHF. The CDR3 coding sequence is TGTGCCAGCAGCTCCCCCCCGGGACAGGGGCCCAATAGCAATCAGCCCCAGCATTTT.

The V gene is TRBV15, the J gene TRBJ2-3; TRBD1 matches at 7 bases. V lost 4 bases and J lost 2; bases outside the gene matches: 12. Germline CDR1 is LNHNV and CDR2 is YYDKDF (reference sequence). This CDR3 region has 17 residues. CDR3 amino acids: CATSTQSGGHSTDTQYF. The CDR3 DNA is TGTGCCACCAGCACTCAGTCAGGGGGACATTCCACAGATACGCAGTATTTT. Supplemented by reference TRBV15 and TRBJ2-3, the full variable domain reads DAMVIQNPRYQVTQFGKPVTLSCSQTLNHNVMYWYQQKSSQAPKLLFHYYDKDFNNEADTPDNFQSRRPNTSFCFLDIRSPGLGDTAMYLCATSTQSGGHSTDTQYFGPGTRLTVL.

The chain links TRBV28 to TRBJ2-1; 11 nucleotides agree with TRBD2. Trimming removed 1 base from V and 4 bases from J; junction bases left unmatched: 12. The CDR3 sequence is 19 residues long. CDR1 and CDR2 from the germline V gene are MDHEN and SYDVKM. The CDR3 region is CASSLSPSRTSGSYNEQFF. CDR3 coding DNA: TGTGCCAGCAGTTTATCTCCCTCACGAACTAGCGGGAGTTACAATGAGCAGTTCTTC.

The chain joins TRBV30 to TRBJ1-2; tentatively, D is TRBD1 (5 bases). V lost 0 bases to trimming and J lost 5 bases, with 16 bases between them. CDR1 is GTSNPN and CDR2 is SVGIG in the germline V gene (reference sequence). CDR3 size: 15 residues. Here the CDR3 reads CAWSVRGGGGYGYTF. CDR3 nucleotide sequence: TGTGCCTGGAGTGTACGCGGCGGGGGGGGGTATGGCTACACCTTC.

V and J are TRBV27 and TRBJ2-1, with D tentatively TRBD2 (5 bases). This CDR3 is 12 amino acids long. V lost 3 bases and J 10 bases, leaving 10 bases between the germline ends. The germline gives CDR1 MNHEY, CDR2 SMNVEV (reference sequence). CDR3 in DNA: TGTGCCAGCAGTTTCCGGGGTGGGGAGCAGTTCTTC. Amino acids: CASSFRGGEQFF.

The chain combines TRBV28 with TRBJ1-2; 11 positions agree with TRBD1. Trimming at V came to 6 bases and at J to 7 bases, leaving 7 bases not matched to a gene. Germline V CDR1 and CDR2: MDHEN, SYDVKM. This CDR3 has 14 amino acids. The CDR3 here is CASSTLGQGAGYTF. Here the CDR3 DNA reads TGTGCCAGCAGCACCCTAGGACAGGGGGCTGGCTACACCTTC.

The chain couples TRBV4-3 to TRBJ1-1, with a tentative D call TRBD1 (6 bases). Trimming stripped 0 bases from V and 5 bases from J, with 19 bases between. The germline gives CDR1 LGHNA, CDR2 YSLEER. The CDR3 length is 17 residues. The CDR3 nucleotides are TGCGCCAGCAGCCAAGAAGTCCCCCGGGGTAGGGGGACTGAAGCTTTCTTT. Amino acid sequence: CASSQEVPRGRGTEAFF.

The rearrangement uses TRBV5-4 and TRBJ1-1, with D maybe TRBD1 (5 bases). The V gene's germline CDR1 is SGHNT and CDR2 YYREEE (reference sequence). The CDR3 consists of 15 residues. Trimming cost V 5 bases and J 0 bases, with 14 bases left between them. The CDR3 coding sequence is TGTGCCAGCAGAACGGGGGGACGTATGAACACTGAAGCTTTCTTT. Its protein product is CASRTGGRMNTEAFF. Full variable domain (rest looked up from reference TRBV5-4 and TRBJ1-1): ETGVTQSPTHLIKTRGQQVTLRCSSQSGHNTVSWYQQALGQGPQFIFQYYREEENGRGNFPPRFSGLQFPNYSSELNVNALELDDSALYLCASRTGGRMNTEAFFGQGTRLTVV.

The genes are TRBV7-6 and TRBJ2-3, with a weak D call TRBD2 (6 bases). The V gene lost 5 bases and the J gene lost 5 bases, with 11 bases spanning the gap. Per germline, CDR1 SGHVS and CDR2 FNYEAQ. This CDR3 comprises 13 residues. CDR3: CASSPRSGDTQYF. CDR3 bases: TGTGCCAGCAGCCCCCGTAGCGGAGATACGCAGTATTTT. Supplemented by reference TRBV7-6 and TRBJ2-3, the full variable domain reads GAGVSQSPRYKVTKRGQDVALRCDPISGHVSLYWYRQALGQGPEFLTYFNYEAQQDKSGLPNDRFSAERPEGSISTLTIQRTEQRDSAMYRCASSPRSGDTQYFGPGTRLTVL.

V usage is TRBV28 and J usage is TRBJ2-5, with D perhaps matching TRBD1 (5 bases). Trimming cost V 5 bases and J 1 base, with 14 bases left between them. This CDR3 is 15 amino acids long. Germline CDR1 and CDR2: MDHEN and SYDVKM. CDR3: CASSTSSGSQETQYF. In nucleotides, the CDR3 is TGTGCCAGCAGTACCTCCTCAGGGTCCCAAGAGACCCAGTACTTC.

This chain connects TRBV19 to TRBJ2-2; 10 bases agree with TRBD2. Germline loops: CDR1 LNHDA, CDR2 SQIVND (reference sequence). Losses at the gene ends were 4 bases for V and 8 bases for J; bases not matched to a gene: 7. This CDR3 is 15 amino acids long. The CDR3 DNA reads TGTGCCAGTAGTACCGAGCGGGAGGGCCCAGGGGAGCTGTTTTTT. The encoded protein is CASSTEREGPGELFF. The full variable domain, rest sourced from reference TRBV19 and TRBJ2-2, is DGGITQSPKYLFRKEGQNVTLSCEQNLNHDAMYWYRQDPGQGLRLIYYSQIVNDFQKGDIAEGYSVSREKKESFPLTVTSAQKNPTAFYLCASSTEREGPGELFFGEGSRLTVL.

The V and J genes are TRBV9 and TRBJ2-5; D possibly corresponds to TRBD2 (5 bases). V was pared by 0 bases and J by 1 base, with 10 bases between. CDR3 size: 15 residues. Germline-derived CDR1 and CDR2 are SGDLS and YYNGEE. This chain's CDR3 is CASSVGTLPQETQYF. The CDR3 DNA is TGTGCCAGCAGCGTAGGGACTCTCCCCCAAGAGACCCAGTACTTC.

The chain links TRBV29-1 to TRBJ1-1, with no clear D. This CDR3 has 11 amino acids. V shed 6 bases and J shed 5 bases, with 10 bases lying between them. CDR1 is SQVTM, CDR2 ANQGSEA, per germline. Here the CDR3 reads CSVITGTEAFF. For the CDR3, the DNA is TGCAGCGTCATTACGGGTACTGAAGCTTTCTTT. Full variable domain (rest looked up from reference TRBV29-1 and TRBJ1-1): SAVISQKPSRDICQRGTSLTIQCQVDSQVTMMFWYRQQPGQSLTLIATANQGSEATYESGFVIDKFPISRPNLTFSTLTVSNMSPEDSSIYLCSVITGTEAFFGQGTRLTVV.

The chain is built from TRBV14 and TRBJ2-1; 10 bases match TRBD2. Germline V CDR1 and CDR2: SGHDN, FVKESK. The CDR3 has 15 amino acids. The junction had 10 bases not matched to a gene; V was cut back by 7 bases and J by 7 bases. For the CDR3, the DNA is TGTGCCAGCACCCTGAGCGGGGGGGCTGGAAATGAGCAGTTCTTC. Translating it yields CASTLSGGAGNEQFF.

The J gene is TRBJ2-7, the V gene TRBV6-1; D gene uncertain. Germline V gene lookup returns CDR1 MNHNS and CDR2 SASEGT. The CDR3 sequence is 12 residues long. Trimming pared 7 bases from V and 0 bases from J, leaving 7 bases between. CDR3 nucleotide sequence: TGTGCCAGCACAGAAGACTCCTACGAGCAGTACTTC. It translates to CASTEDSYEQYF.

V gene TRBV6-1 combines with J gene TRBJ2-7; D call uncertain. Trimming removed 6 bases at V and 2 bases at J, with 2 bases between. CDR1 is MNHNS, CDR2 SASEGT, per germline. The CDR3 is 10 residues long. The CDR3 here is CASSTYEQYF. CDR3 DNA sequence: TGTGCCAGCAGCACCTACGAGCAGTACTTC.

Points on this clone: The junction shows a germline mismatch at one end, possibly a read error. This sample also contains other DNA sequences that code for the same CDR3. This rearrangement joins TRBV20-1 to TRBJ1-1; D is ambiguous. CDR3 length: 11 amino acids. Germline V lookup: CDR1 DFQATT, CDR2 SNEGSKA (reference sequence). The CDR3 protein is CSAPTNTEAFF. CDR3 nucleotide sequence: TGCAGTGCTCCCACTAACACTGAAGCTTTCTTC.

The chain links TRBV4-2 to TRBJ2-3; D possibly corresponds to TRBD2 (5 bases). Per the germline V gene, CDR1 is LGHNA and CDR2 is YNFKEQ. The CDR3 sequence is 16 residues long. V gave up 1 base and J gave up 6 bases, with 17 bases separating them. CDR3 DNA sequence: TGTGCCAGCAGCCAAGTTGGTGGACTGGTCCCCGATACGCAGTATTTT. Translated, it gives CASSQVGGLVPDTQYF.

V gene TRBV14 combines with J gene TRBJ2-2, with TRBD1 identical over 8 bases. The CDR3 length is 14 residues. From germline, CDR1 is SGHDN and CDR2 FVKESK. With 6 bases clipped from V and 5 bases from J, the junction kept 5 bases outside the gene matches. The CDR3 DNA reads TGTGCCAGCAGACTTACAGGGGGAACCGGGGAGCTGTTTTTT. Translated: CASRLTGGTGELFF.

This clone occurred once. This chain connects TRBV29-1 to TRBJ2-1; D not resolved. This CDR3 region has 13 residues. Germline CDR1 reads SQVTM; CDR2 reads ANQGSEA. Between the trimmed V and J ends, which lost 1 base and 7 bases, there was a span of 11 bases. CDR3 sequence reads: CSVEGTLENEQFF. CDR3 DNA: TGCAGCGTTGAAGGTACTCTAGAAAATGAGCAGTTCTTC.

This clone was seen once. The chain joins TRBV27 to TRBJ1-2; 8 nucleotides match TRBD1. The V gene's germline CDR1 is MNHEY and CDR2 SMNVEV (reference sequence). J gave up 0 bases and V 8 bases, and 8 bases lay outside the gene matches. This CDR3 has 15 residues. The CDR3 region has the DNA TGTGCCAGCCCCCGGGGACAGGCCCCTAACTATGGCTACACCTTC. It translates to CASPRGQAPNYGYTF.

V gene TRBV9 combines with J gene TRBJ2-5, with 9 bases aligning to TRBD1. Germline CDR1 SGDLS, CDR2 YYNGEE. The CDR3 is 16 residues long. J was trimmed by 5 bases and V by 2 bases; bases with no gene match: 10. CDR3 coding DNA: TGTGCCAGCAGCGTGGATACAGGGGGCTCGGGGGAGACCCAGTACTTC. As protein: CASSVDTGGSGETQYF. Full variable domain (missing parts from reference TRBV9 and TRBJ2-5): DSGVTQTPKHLITATGQRVTLRCSPRSGDLSVYWYQQSLDQGLQFLIQYYNGEERAKGNILERFSAQQFPDLHSELNLSSLELGDSALYFCASSVDTGGSGETQYFGPGTRLLVL.

This clone was seen a few times. This chain joins TRBV9 and TRBJ2-7, with 8 bases matching TRBD1. V dropped 4 bases and J dropped 7; count of bases not matched to a gene: 7. The CDR3 has 13 residues. Germline CDR1 reads SGDLS; CDR2 reads YYNGEE. CDR3 in amino acids: CASSPRTGREQYF. CDR3 coding DNA: TGTGCCAGCAGCCCGCGGACAGGGAGGGAGCAGTACTTC.

V is TRBV5-1 and J is TRBJ2-7; tentative D call: TRBD1 (6 bases). Germline CDR1 SGHRS, CDR2 YFSETQ. Trimming pared 5 bases from V and 0 bases from J, leaving 12 bases between. The length of the CDR3 is 14 residues. CDR3 region: CASRDTGSSYEQYF. The CDR3 DNA follows: TGCGCCAGCAGGGATACAGGGAGCTCCTACGAGCAGTACTTC.

This chain joins TRBV7-9 and TRBJ2-1; the match to TRBD1 covers 8 bases. This CDR3 contains 13 residues. Germline trimming cut 5 bases from V and 8 bases from J; bases unmatched to any gene: 5. Germline CDR1 and CDR2: SEHNR and FQNEAQ (reference sequence). CDR3 in DNA: TGTGCCAGCAGCGCAGACAGGGGCGATGAGCAGTTCTTC. Protein product: CASSADRGDEQFF.

V is TRBV5-1 and J is TRBJ1-1; 10 bases fit TRBD1. CDR1 is SGHRS, CDR2 YFSETQ, per germline. This CDR3 contains 14 residues. Trimming at V came to 0 bases and at J to 7 bases, leaving 3 bases not matched to a gene. CDR3 in DNA: TGCGCCAGCAGCTTGGCCGGGACAGGGGATGAAGCTTTCTTT. This sequence encodes CASSLAGTGDEAFF.